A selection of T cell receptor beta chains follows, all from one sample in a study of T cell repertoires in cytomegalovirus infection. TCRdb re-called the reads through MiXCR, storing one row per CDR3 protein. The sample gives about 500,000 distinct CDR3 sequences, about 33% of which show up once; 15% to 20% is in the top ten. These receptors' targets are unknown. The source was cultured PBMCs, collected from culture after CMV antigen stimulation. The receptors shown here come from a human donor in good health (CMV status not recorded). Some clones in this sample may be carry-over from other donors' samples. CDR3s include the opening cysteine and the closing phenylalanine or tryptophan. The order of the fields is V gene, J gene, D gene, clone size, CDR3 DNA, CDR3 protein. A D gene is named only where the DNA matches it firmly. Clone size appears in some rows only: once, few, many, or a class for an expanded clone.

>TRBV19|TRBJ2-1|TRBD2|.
TGTGCCAGTAGAGCGGGACTAGCGGGTAACAATGAGCAGTTCTTC
CASRAGLAGNNEQFF
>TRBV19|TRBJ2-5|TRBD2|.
TGTGCCAGTAGTCGAGGGACTAGCGGAGCCCAGTACTTC
CASSRGTSGAQYF
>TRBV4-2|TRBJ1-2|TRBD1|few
TGTGCCAGCAGCCAAGGACAGGGAGGGGGCTACACCTTC
CASSQGQGGGYTF
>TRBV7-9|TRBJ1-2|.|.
TGTGCCAGCAGCCCACCCGACAGGAAACCACACTATGGCTACACCTTC
CASSPPDRKPHYGYTF
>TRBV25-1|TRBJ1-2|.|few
TGTGCCAGCAGTGAATATAGTGGCTACACCTTC
CASSEYSGYTF
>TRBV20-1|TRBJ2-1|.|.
TGCAGTGCGTTGAGGGTACGCAATGAGCAGTTCTTC
CSALRVRNEQFF
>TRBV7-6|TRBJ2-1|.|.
TGTGCCAGCAGCTTAATCGGAGGCGGCTACAATGAGCAGTTCTTC
CASSLIGGGYNEQFF
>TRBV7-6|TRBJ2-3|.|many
TGTGCCAGCAGCTTATATCGGGTTTCAGCGCAGTATTTT
CASSLYRVSAQYF
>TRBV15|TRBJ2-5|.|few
TGTGCCACCAGCAGAGATGGGGGGGCTCGGGAGACCCAGTACTTC
CATSRDGGARETQYF
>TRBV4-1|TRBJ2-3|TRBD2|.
TGCACCAGCAGCCAAGATCGGGAGCGGGGCTACTCAGATACGCAGTATTTT
CTSSQDRERGYSDTQYF
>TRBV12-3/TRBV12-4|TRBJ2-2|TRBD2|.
TGTGCTGCCGGGGGGAGGAGGGCCGGGGAGCTGTTTTTT
CAAGGRRAGELFF
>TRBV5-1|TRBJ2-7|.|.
TGCGCCAGCAGCTTGGGTCGGGACGGCGAGCAGTACTTC
CASSLGRDGEQYF
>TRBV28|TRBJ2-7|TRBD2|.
TGTGCCAGCAGTGATCCGAGCGGGGGGGTCTTCGAGCAGTACTTC
CASSDPSGGVFEQYF
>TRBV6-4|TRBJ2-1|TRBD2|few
TGTGCCAGCAGTGCCCACGGACTAGCTAGGGCGAATGAGCAGTTCTTC
CASSAHGLARANEQFF
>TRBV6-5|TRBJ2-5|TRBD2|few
TGTGCCAGCAGTTTGACTAGCGTGCAAGAGACCCAGTACTTC
CASSLTSVQETQYF
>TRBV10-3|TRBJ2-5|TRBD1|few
TGTGCCATCAGTGAACAGGACAGGGGCAGTGAGACCCAGTACTTC
CAISEQDRGSETQYF
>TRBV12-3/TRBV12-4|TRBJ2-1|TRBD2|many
TGTGCCAGCAGTTTGCTAGCGGGAGGGCCCAATGAGCAGTTCTTC
CASSLLAGGPNEQFF
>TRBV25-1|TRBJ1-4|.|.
TGTGCCAGCAGTGATTACGGCAGTAATGAAAAACTGTTTTTT
CASSDYGSNEKLFF
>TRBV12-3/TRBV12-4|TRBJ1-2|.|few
TGTGCCAGCCTAACAAAGCGACAGAGCGGCTACACCTTC
CASLTKRQSGYTF
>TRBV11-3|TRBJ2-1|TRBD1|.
TGTGCCAGCACCGACCGGGACAGTCCCTACAATGAGCAGTTCTTC
CASTDRDSPYNEQFF
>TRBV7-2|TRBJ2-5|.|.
TGTGCCAGCAGCGCAAATCAGTGCAGGGAGACCCAGTACTTC
CASSANQCRETQYF
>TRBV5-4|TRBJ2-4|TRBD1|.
TGTGCCAGCAGCGGCGGACAGGGGATGGCCAAAAACATTCAGTACTTC
CASSGGQGMAKNIQYF
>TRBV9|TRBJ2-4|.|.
TGTGCCAGCAGCGTAGCTCCATCTAGCTTAAACATTCAGTACTTC
CASSVAPSSLNIQYF
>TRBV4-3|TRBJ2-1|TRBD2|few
TGCGCCAGCAGCCAAGGACTAGCGGAAAACAATGAGCAGTTCTTC
CASSQGLAENNEQFF
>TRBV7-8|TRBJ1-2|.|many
TGTGCCAGCAGCTTGGACATTAACTATGGCTACACCTTC
CASSLDINYGYTF
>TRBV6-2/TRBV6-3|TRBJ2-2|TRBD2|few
TGTGCCAGCAGTTCAACCGGGACTAGCTATACCGGGGAGCTGTTTTTT
CASSSTGTSYTGELFF
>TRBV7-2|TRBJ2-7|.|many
TGTGCCAGCAGCCCAACATATTCCATCGAGCAGTACTTC
CASSPTYSIEQYF
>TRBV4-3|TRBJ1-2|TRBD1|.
TGCGCCAGCAGCCCCTCGGACAGGACTAACTATGGCTACACCTTC
CASSPSDRTNYGYTF
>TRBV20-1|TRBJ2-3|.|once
TGCAGTGCTGGCGTAGGAAGTGGCACAGATACGCAGTATTTT
CSAGVGSGTDTQYF
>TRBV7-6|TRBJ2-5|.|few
TGTGCCAGCAGCTTAGTTCCCGGGTCGCCAACGTGGTTC
CASSLVPGSPTWF
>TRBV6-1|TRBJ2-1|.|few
TGTGCCACTGCGACCCCAAATGAGCAGTTCTTC
CATATPNEQFF
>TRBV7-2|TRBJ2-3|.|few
TGTGCCAGCAGCTTAGAGCCCCTGAGAACCACAGATACGCAGTATTTT
CASSLEPLRTTDTQYF
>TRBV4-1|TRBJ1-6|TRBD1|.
TGCGCCAGCAGCCGCGGACAGGCCCACTCCTATAATTCACCCCTCCACTTT
CASSRGQAHSYNSPLHF
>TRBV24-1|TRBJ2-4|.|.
TGTGCCACCAGTGACCCGGACAGAAACATTCAGTACTTC
CATSDPDRNIQYF
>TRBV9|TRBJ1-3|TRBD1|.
TGTGCCAGCAGCGTGGGACAGGGGCATGGAAACACCATATATTTT
CASSVGQGHGNTIYF
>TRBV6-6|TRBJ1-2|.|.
TGTGCCAGCAGTTCACAGGGTGCCTACACCTTC
CASSSQGAYTF
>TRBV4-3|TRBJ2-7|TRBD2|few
TGCGCCAGCAGCCAAGGGTTCGCGGGAGAGGCCTACGAGCAGTACTTC
CASSQGFAGEAYEQYF
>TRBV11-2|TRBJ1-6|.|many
TGTGCCAGCAGCTTAGAACCGGGGGTCGCCTCACCCCTCCACTTT
CASSLEPGVASPLHF
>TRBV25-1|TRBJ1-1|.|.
TGTGCCAGTGAGGGGAGTTGGGACACTGAAGCTTTCTTT
CASEGSWDTEAFF
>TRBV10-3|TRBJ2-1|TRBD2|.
TGTGCCATCAGTGCCCTAGCGGGAGTCTCGGGGGATGAGCAGTTCTTC
CAISALAGVSGDEQFF
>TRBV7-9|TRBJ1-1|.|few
TGTGCCACCAACCCCCAGGGTGAGGAAGCTTTCTTT
CATNPQGEEAFF
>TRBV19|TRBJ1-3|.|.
TGTGCCAGTAGGAGCAGGGGCACTAGCTCTGGAAACACCATATATTTT
CASRSRGTSSGNTIYF
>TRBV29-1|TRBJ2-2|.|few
TGCAGCGTTGCCGCTTTGGGCGCCGGGGAGCTGTTTTTT
CSVAALGAGELFF
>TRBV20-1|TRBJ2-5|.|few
TGCAGTGCTCCCGAGGGTGGGAAAGAGACCCAGTACTTC
CSAPEGGKETQYF
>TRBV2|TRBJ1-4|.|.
TGTGCCACCTTCCCCTCGGAGGGGAATGAAAAACTGTTTTTT
CATFPSEGNEKLFF
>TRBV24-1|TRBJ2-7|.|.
TGTGCCACCCAAACCTCGGGCTCCTACGAGCAGTACTTC
CATQTSGSYEQYF
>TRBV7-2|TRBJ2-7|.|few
TGTGCCAGCAGCCCCCGCCCCTTGGCGGTAGGGGACGAGCAGTACTTC
CASSPRPLAVGDEQYF
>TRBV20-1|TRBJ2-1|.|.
TGCAGTGCTAGTCAGGGGGGCAATGAGCAGTTCTTC
CSASQGGNEQFF
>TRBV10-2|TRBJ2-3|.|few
TGCGCCAGCAGAGACAGGATCACAGATACGCAGTATTTT
CASRDRITDTQYF
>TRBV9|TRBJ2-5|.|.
TGTGCCAGCAGCGCTACAGGGGAGGGAGAGACCCAGTACTTC
CASSATGEGETQYF
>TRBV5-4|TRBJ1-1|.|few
TGTGCCAGCAGCTTGGGGGGGACCGATGAAGCTTTCTTT
CASSLGGTDEAFF